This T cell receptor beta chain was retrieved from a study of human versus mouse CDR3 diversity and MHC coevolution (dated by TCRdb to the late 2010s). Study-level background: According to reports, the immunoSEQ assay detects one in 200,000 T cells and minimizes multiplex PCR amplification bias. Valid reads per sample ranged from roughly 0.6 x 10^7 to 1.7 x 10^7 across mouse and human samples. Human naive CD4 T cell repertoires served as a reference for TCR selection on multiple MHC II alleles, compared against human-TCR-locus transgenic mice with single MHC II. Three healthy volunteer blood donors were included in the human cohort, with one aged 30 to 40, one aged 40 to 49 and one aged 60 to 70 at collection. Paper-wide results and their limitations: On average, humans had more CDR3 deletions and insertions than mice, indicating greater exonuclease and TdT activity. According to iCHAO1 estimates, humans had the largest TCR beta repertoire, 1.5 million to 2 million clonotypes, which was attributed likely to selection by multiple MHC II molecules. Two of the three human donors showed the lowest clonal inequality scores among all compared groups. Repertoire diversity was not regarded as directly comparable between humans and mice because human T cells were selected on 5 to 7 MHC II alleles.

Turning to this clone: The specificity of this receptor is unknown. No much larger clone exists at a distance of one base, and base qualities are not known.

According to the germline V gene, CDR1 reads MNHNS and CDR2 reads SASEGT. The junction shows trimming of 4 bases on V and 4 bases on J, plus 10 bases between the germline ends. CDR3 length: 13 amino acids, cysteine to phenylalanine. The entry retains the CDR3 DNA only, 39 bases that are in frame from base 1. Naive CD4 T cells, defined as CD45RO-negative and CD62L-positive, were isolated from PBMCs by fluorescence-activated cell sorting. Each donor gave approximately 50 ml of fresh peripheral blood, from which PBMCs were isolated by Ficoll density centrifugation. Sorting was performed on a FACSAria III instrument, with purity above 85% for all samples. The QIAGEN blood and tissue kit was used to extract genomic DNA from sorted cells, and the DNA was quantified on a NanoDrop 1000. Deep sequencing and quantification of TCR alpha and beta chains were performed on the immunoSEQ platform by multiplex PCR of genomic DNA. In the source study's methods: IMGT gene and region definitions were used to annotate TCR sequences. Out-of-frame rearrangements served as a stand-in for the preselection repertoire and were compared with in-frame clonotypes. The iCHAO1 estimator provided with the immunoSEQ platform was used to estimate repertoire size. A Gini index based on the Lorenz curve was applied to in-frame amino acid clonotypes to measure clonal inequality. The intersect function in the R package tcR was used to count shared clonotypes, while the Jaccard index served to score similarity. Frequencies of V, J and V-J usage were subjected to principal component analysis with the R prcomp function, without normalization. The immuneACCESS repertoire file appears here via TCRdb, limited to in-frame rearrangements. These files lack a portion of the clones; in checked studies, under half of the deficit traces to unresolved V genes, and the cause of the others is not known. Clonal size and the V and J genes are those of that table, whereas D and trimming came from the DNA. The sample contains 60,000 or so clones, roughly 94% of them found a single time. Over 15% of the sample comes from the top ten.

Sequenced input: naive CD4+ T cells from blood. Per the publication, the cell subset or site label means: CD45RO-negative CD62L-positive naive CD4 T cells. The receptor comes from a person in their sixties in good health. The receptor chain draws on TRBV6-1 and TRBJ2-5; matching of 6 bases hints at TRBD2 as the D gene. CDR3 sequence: CASSGTGGETQYF. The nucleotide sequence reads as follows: TGTGCCAGCAGTGGGACCGGGGGAGAGACCCAGTACTTC.